The clone carrying this T cell receptor (beta chain) showed up just a few times. Other nucleotide sequences in the sample specify the same CDR3. Described time point: after neoadjuvant nivolumab, at surgical resection. Patients had newly diagnosed, untreated stage II-IVA oral cavity squamous cell carcinoma. Patients had HPV-negative, locally advanced oral cavity squamous cell carcinoma. This specimen belongs to a study of neoadjuvant anti-PD-1 for oral cavity cancer. Study-level information: Patients without progression received a fourth nivolumab dose around day 43, then surgical resection on days 50-56.

Generated by immunoSEQ multiplex PCR, the TCRdb table keeps only in-frame clones and is missing some. The table shows tens of thousands of clones, with 35% to 45% occurring only once. CDR1 and CDR2 (germline): MNHEY, SMNVEV (reference sequence). This CDR3 has 13 residues. The V end was cut by 6 bases, the J end by 3 bases, with 12 bases between. The V and J genes are TRBV27 and TRBJ2-7, with D possibly matching TRBD1 (5 bases). Specimen: tumor tissue, collected after nivolumab (anti-PD-1) treatment. The TCR was taken from a person between 35 and 79 years old with oral cavity squamous cell carcinoma. The CDR3 nucleotides are TGTGCCAGCAGGCCAGCAGGGCGCTACGAGCAGTACTTC. Its translation is CASRPAGRYEQYF.